This is a list of T cell receptor beta chains from one sample in a study of blood T cell repertoires in COVID-19. TCRdb's table, derived via immunoSEQ multiplex PCR, lists solely in-frame clones and lacks some. Here the sample spans some 48,000 clones, under 90% being singletons. The sample comprised peripheral blood. The receptors derive from a human donor in a cohort sampled during active COVID-19. The CDR3 runs from the conserved cysteine through the conserved F or W. The D gene is left open where the match is weak. Some rows have no size entry. The others give once, few or many, or a class for an expanded clone.

-,-,TRBV19,TRBJ2-2,CASSIHRETSVGELFF,TGTGCCAGTAGTATACACAGAGAAACCTCTGTCGGGGAGCTGTTTTTT
-,once,TRBV3-1/TRBV3-2,TRBJ1-2,CASSQDTDYGYTF,TGTGCCAGCAGCCAAGATACGGACTATGGCTACACCTTC
-,medium-sized,TRBV12-3/TRBV12-4,TRBJ1-6,CASSLAEGAPLHF,TGTGCCAGCAGTTTAGCGGAAGGGGCGCCCCTCCACTTT
-,-,TRBV2,TRBJ1-1,CASSEGGGGTEAFF,TGTGCCAGCAGTGAAGGGGGGGGCGGGACTGAAGCTTTCTTT
TRBD1,-,TRBV5-1,TRBJ2-2,CASSDGQGIGELFF,TGCGCCAGCAGCGATGGACAGGGGATCGGGGAGCTGTTTTTT
TRBD1,-,TRBV6-2/TRBV6-3,TRBJ2-7,CASSYSTGGYEQYF,TGTGCCAGCAGTTACTCGACAGGGGGCTACGAGCAGTACTTC
-,once,TRBV27,TRBJ2-2,CASSFRAAGELFF,TGTGCCAGCAGTTTCAGGGCTGCCGGGGAGCTGTTTTTT
-,-,TRBV6-1,TRBJ1-2,CASSEVHPARYGYTF,TGTGCCAGCAGTGAAGTCCACCCAGCGCGCTATGGCTACACCTTC
-,-,TRBV2,TRBJ2-3,CASSETGGTGTDTQYF,TGTGCCAGCAGTGAGACAGGAGGGACAGGCACAGATACGCAGTATTTT
-,-,TRBV11-3,TRBJ2-2,CASSSPRVAGELFF,TGTGCCAGCAGCTCTCCCAGGGTCGCCGGGGAGCTGTTTTTT
-,-,TRBV2,TRBJ1-2,CAIADSRNYGYTF,TGTGCCATCGCCGACAGCCGGAACTATGGCTACACCTTC
-,-,TRBV5-8,TRBJ1-5,CASSSGQTYSNQPQHF,TGTGCCAGCAGCTCTGGACAGACTTATAGCAATCAGCCCCAGCATTTT
-,-,TRBV19,TRBJ1-1,CATARGGNTEAFF,TGTGCCACCGCAAGGGGCGGAAACACTGAAGCTTTCTTT
TRBD2,-,TRBV3-1/TRBV3-2,TRBJ2-1,CASSQGISGGTRNEQFF,TGTGCCAGCAGCCAAGGAATTAGCGGGGGGACGAGGAATGAGCAGTTCTTC
-,-,TRBV29-1,TRBJ1-1,CSVEDIVDTEAFF,TGCAGCGTTGAAGATATAGTAGACACTGAAGCTTTCTTT
-,-,TRBV4-1,TRBJ1-6,CASSQDGYSPLHF,TGCGCCAGCAGCCAAGACGGGTATTCACCCCTCCACTTT
TRBD1,-,TRBV18,TRBJ1-1,CASSPNLDRGGTEAFF,TGTGCCAGCTCACCCAACTTGGACAGGGGTGGGACTGAAGCTTTCTTT
-,-,TRBV6-4,TRBJ2-3,CASSDSPGSTDTQYF,TGTGCCAGCAGTGACTCGCCCGGGAGCACAGATACGCAGTATTTT
TRBD2,-,TRBV6-5,TRBJ2-5,CASRFGLAGLETQYF,TGTGCCAGCAGGTTCGGACTAGCGGGGTTAGAGACCCAGTACTTC
TRBD1,-,TRBV4-3,TRBJ1-2,CASSQAQGDYGYTF,TGCGCCAGCAGCCAAGCCCAGGGGGACTATGGCTACACCTTC
TRBD1,few,TRBV7-9,TRBJ2-7,CASSYGAGGFSYEQYF,TGTGCCAGCAGCTACGGCGCAGGGGGCTTCTCCTACGAGCAGTACTTC
-,-,TRBV7-9,TRBJ2-2,CASSSTQGGTGELFF,TGTGCCAGCAGCTCCACCCAGGGCGGCACCGGGGAGCTGTTTTTT
-,-,TRBV27,TRBJ1-1,CASSSGGRTEAFF,TGTGCCAGCAGTTCGGGGGGCCGGACTGAAGCTTTCTTT
-,-,TRBV5-4,TRBJ1-5,CASSLDGQFQPQHF,TGTGCCAGCAGCTTAGATGGGCAGTTCCAGCCCCAGCATTTT
TRBD2,few,TRBV7-6,TRBJ2-1,CASSLYRAGASSSYNEQFF,TGTGCCAGCAGCTTATACCGAGCGGGGGCCTCCAGCTCCTACAATGAGCAGTTCTTC
-,-,TRBV18,TRBJ2-1,CASSPTGTDYNEQFF,TGTGCCAGCTCACCAACCGGGACTGACTACAATGAGCAGTTCTTC
-,-,TRBV5-1,TRBJ2-5,CASSLVEGGVQETQYF,TGCGCCAGCAGCTTGGTAGAGGGGGGGGTCCAAGAGACCCAGTACTTC
-,-,TRBV4-3,TRBJ1-2,CASSQDRARGLRYTF,TGCGCCAGCAGCCAAGATCGGGCAAGGGGTCTCCGCTACACCTTC
TRBD2,once,TRBV11-2,TRBJ2-3,CASSRGDRGGIDTQYF,TGTGCCAGCAGCCGGGGGGACCGGGGGGGGATAGATACGCAGTATTTT
-,-,TRBV29-1,TRBJ1-2,CSVDRGYGYTF,TGCAGCGTTGACAGGGGCTATGGCTACACCTTC
TRBD1,-,TRBV5-1,TRBJ1-1,CASSLTGTEMNTEAFF,TGCGCCAGCAGCTTGACGGGGACAGAGATGAACACTGAAGCTTTCTTT
-,-,TRBV11-2,TRBJ2-3,CASSLGPDTTDTQYF,TGTGCCAGCAGCTTAGGGCCAGATACCACAGATACGCAGTATTTT
TRBD1,-,TRBV20-1,TRBJ2-5,CSASGTGGAGYQETQYF,TGCAGTGCTAGTGGGACAGGGGGCGCGGGGTACCAAGAGACCCAGTACTTC
TRBD1,-,TRBV12-5,TRBJ2-3,CASGLVLGTGAPPTQYF,TGTGCTAGTGGTTTGGTACTAGGGACAGGGGCCCCTCCTACGCAGTATTTT
-,-,TRBV4-2,TRBJ2-1,CASSRELYNEQFF,TGTGCCAGCAGCCGAGAACTCTACAATGAGCAGTTCTTC
TRBD1,-,TRBV5-1,TRBJ2-1,CASSLRDRGHFEQFF,TGCGCCAGCAGCTTACGGGACAGGGGACATTTTGAGCAGTTCTTC
-,-,TRBV27,TRBJ1-5,CASSAQPGNGNQPQHF,TGTGCCAGCAGTGCCCAACCGGGAAATGGCAATCAGCCCCAGCATTTT
-,-,TRBV4-1,TRBJ1-6,CASSQVVTHSSYNSPLHF,TGCGCCAGCAGCCAAGTGGTCACCCACAGCTCCTATAATTCACCCCTCCACTTT
TRBD1,-,TRBV28,TRBJ2-5,CASSDLDRGQETQYF,TGTGCCAGCAGCGACCTCGACAGGGGCCAAGAGACCCAGTACTTC
-,-,TRBV2,TRBJ1-2,CASSDSLNYGYTF,TGTGCCAGCAGTGACAGTCTTAACTATGGCTACACCTTC
TRBD1,-,TRBV6-6,TRBJ1-5,CASRSGQGDQPQHF,TGTGCCAGCAGGTCAGGCCAGGGGGATCAGCCCCAGCATTTT
-,-,TRBV28,TRBJ1-5,CASSLGGRRGQPQHF,TGTGCCAGCAGTTTAGGAGGCAGGAGAGGGCAGCCCCAGCATTTT
TRBD1,-,TRBV5-6,TRBJ1-4,CASSSDRGFGEKLFF,TGTGCCAGCAGCTCCGACAGGGGATTCGGTGAAAAACTGTTTTTT
TRBD1,-,TRBV6-6,TRBJ1-2,CASSRTGTGDGYTF,TGTGCCAGCAGTAGAACCGGGACAGGGGATGGCTACACCTTC
-,-,TRBV15,TRBJ1-2,CATSREGRGGYTF,TGTGCCACCAGCAGAGAAGGAAGGGGAGGCTACACCTTC
TRBD2,-,TRBV3-1/TRBV3-2,TRBJ2-2,CASSPYSGGTNTGELFF,TGTGCCAGCAGCCCCTATAGCGGGGGGACGAACACCGGGGAGCTGTTTTTT
-,-,TRBV21-1,TRBJ2-3,CASSNEVGGRTDTQYF,TGTGCCAGCAGCAATGAGGTAGGGGGCCGCACAGATACGCAGTATTTT
-,-,TRBV6-1,TRBJ2-1,CASSEKRRLPDNEQFF,TGTGCCAGCAGTGAAAAGAGGCGACTCCCAGACAATGAGCAGTTCTTC
-,-,TRBV25-1,TRBJ1-6,CASSVGSGFTPLHF,TGTGCCAGCAGTGTGGGGTCAGGGTTTACACCCCTCCACTTT
-,-,TRBV7-9,TRBJ1-4,CASSPDKGEGGEKLFF,TGTGCCAGCAGCCCGGACAAAGGGGAGGGAGGGGAAAAACTGTTTTTT
TRBD2,medium-sized,TRBV9,TRBJ2-3,CASSVDPPPSGGEDTQYF,TGTGCCAGCAGCGTAGATCCCCCCCCAAGCGGGGGGGAGGATACGCAGTATTTT
-,-,TRBV4-1,TRBJ1-2,CASSQQGPNYGYTF,TGCGCCAGCAGCCAACAGGGGCCTAACTATGGCTACACCTTC
-,-,TRBV5-1,TRBJ2-2,CASSFLSNTGELFF,TGCGCCAGCAGCTTTCTGTCGAACACCGGGGAGCTGTTTTTT
-,few,TRBV7-2,TRBJ1-4,CASSLRSGDEKLFF,TGTGCCAGCAGCCTTAGGTCCGGGGATGAAAAACTGTTTTTT
TRBD1,few,TRBV7-9,TRBJ2-7,CASSSGTGNGNEQYF,TGTGCCAGCAGCTCAGGGACAGGGAACGGAAACGAGCAGTACTTC